These 10 T cell receptor beta chains originate from one sample sequenced in a study of blood T cells in healthy people across ages. With a J-beta primer mix and a sample-barcoded 5' primer, a second PCR ran about 7 to 12 cycles. Each CDR3 protein gets one entry after TCRdb re-called the 5' RACE reads with MiXCR. The table lists approximately 690,000 distinct CDR3 sequences, less than 45% of them singletons. Sequenced sample: blood. The receptors were sampled from an elderly man in good health.

The CDR3 reads CASSPRDSRFAQYF. CDR3 nucleotide sequence: TGCGCCAGCAGCCCCCGGGACTCTCGGTTTGCGCAGTATTTT. This sequence joins TRBV10-1 and TRBJ2-3, with a tentative D call TRBD2 (6 bases). CDR3 length equals 14 residues. Germline V gives CDR1 WNHNN, CDR2 SYGVQD (reference sequence). V was cut by 6 bases and J by 10 bases, with 20 bases left in between.

Turning to this clonotype: The junction departs from germline at one end; a sequencing error may be responsible. The V and J genes are TRBV27 and TRBJ2-6; a weak D match, TRBD2 (6 bases). Germline-derived CDR1 and CDR2 are MNHEY and SMNVEV (reference sequence). The CDR3 runs 15 residues. The CDR3 loop is CASSFGGTGANVPTF. The CDR3 coding sequence is TGTGCCAGCAGTTTCGGGGGAACTGGGGCCAACGTCCCGACTTTC. The full variable domain, with the rest looked up from reference TRBV27 and TRBJ2-6, is EAQVTQNPRYLITVTGKKLTVTCSQNMNHEYMSWYRQDPGLGLRQIYYSMNVEVTDKGDVPEGYKVSRKEKRNFPLILESPSPNQTSLYFCASSFGGTGANVPTFGAGSRLTVL.

This clonotype was seen only a few times. The gene calls are TRBV3-1 and TRBJ2-4; the match to TRBD1 covers 7 bases. The CDR3 has 16 amino acids. Unmatched junction bases numbered 8, after V lost 3 bases and J lost 3 bases. The germline V gene encodes CDR1 LGHDT and CDR2 YNNKEL (reference sequence). The CDR3 region has the DNA TGTGCCAGCAGCCAGGGGGACAGTGGGGACAAAAACATTCAGTACTTC. Protein product: CASSQGDSGDKNIQYF.

There are a few counts of this clonotype. This chain links TRBV7-2 with TRBJ2-7; D perhaps matches TRBD1 (6 bases). V was shortened by 5 bases and J by 2 bases, with 10 bases between the two germline ends. Per germline, CDR1 SGHTA and CDR2 FQGNSA. The CDR3 runs 13 residues. CDR3 DNA sequence: TGTGCCAGCAGCGTGGACAGACCCTACGAGCAGTACTTC. Translation: CASSVDRPYEQYF.

V is TRBV24-1 and J is TRBJ2-5; D gene unclear. CDR3 length: 15 residues. CDR1 and CDR2 (germline): KGHDR, SFDVKD. V lost 3 bases and J 2 bases, leaving 12 bases between the germline ends. CDR3 sequence reads: CATSDVLVGQETQYF. The CDR3 DNA reads TGTGCCACCAGTGATGTTCTGGTGGGGCAAGAGACCCAGTACTTC.

This clonotype was seen a handful of times. The chain couples TRBV4-3 to TRBJ2-7; TRBD1 matches 10 bases. The CDR3 length is 16 residues. Germline CDR1 LGHNA, CDR2 YSLEER. V was clipped by 3 bases and J by 2 bases; unmatched bases: 7. DNA of the CDR3: TGCGCCAGCAGCCATGGCCCGGGACAGGGGACCTACGAGCAGTACTTC. Its protein product is CASSHGPGQGTYEQYF.

This clonotype was seen ten or more times. The chain is built from TRBV11-2 and TRBJ2-5; 7 positions match TRBD1. With 5 bases clipped from V and 2 bases from J, the junction kept 11 bases outside the gene matches. This CDR3 is 16 amino acids long. Germline V lookup: CDR1 SGHAT, CDR2 FQNNGV. The CDR3 spells CASSPPRDSPQETQYF. Here the CDR3 DNA reads TGTGCCAGCAGCCCTCCTCGGGACAGCCCACAAGAGACCCAGTACTTC.

This clonotype has only a few counts. This sequence joins TRBV9 and TRBJ1-2; D remains unclear. V lost 0 bases, J lost 4 bases, and 10 bases lay in between. This CDR3 is 14 amino acids long. Germline V gives CDR1 SGDLS, CDR2 YYNGEE. The CDR3 nucleotides are TGTGCCAGCAGCGTAGATACAGCCAGCTATGGCTACACCTTC. It specifies CASSVDTASYGYTF.

The DNA of the CDR3 is TGCAGTGCCGACCCCTACACTAACTCCTACGAGCAGTACTTC. Its protein is CSADPYTNSYEQYF. V and J are TRBV20-1 and TRBJ2-7, with D unresolved. In germline, CDR1 is DFQATT, CDR2 SNEGSKA (reference sequence). The CDR3 loop spans 14 amino acids. Between the trimmed V and J ends, which lost 6 bases and 0 bases, there was a span of 15 bases.

V is TRBV4-2 and J is TRBJ2-4; 7 nucleotides match TRBD2. CDR1 and CDR2 from the germline V gene are LGHNA and YNFKEQ. This CDR3 spans 14 amino acids. Trimming at V came to 1 base and at J to 13 bases, leaving 10 bases not matched to a gene. The CDR3 protein is CASSQAAGDGEQYF. The CDR3 nucleotides are TGTGCCAGCAGCCAAGCGGCGGGGGATGGGGAGCAGTACTTC.